Listed below are T cell receptor beta chains from one sample, sequenced in a study of cytomegalovirus exposure and HLA in healthy donors. The repertoire was sequenced with immunoSEQ multiplex PCR; TCRdb's copy has only in-frame clones and lacks some. The data show about 180,000 clones, with 81% seen just once and 4.9% held by the top ten. The source material was PBMCs. Receptors originate from a woman in her late teens or twenties in good health and CMV-seropositive. Each CDR3 is given with its conserved first and last residue. D genes are given only for firm matches. For some rows the clone size is stated as once, few or many, or as a class when expanded; others skip it.

DNA: TGCGCCAGCAGCTTGGTTGGGACAGGGTACAATGAGCAGTTCTTC
CDR3: CASSLVGTGYNEQFF
D: TRBD1
V: TRBV5-1
size: -
J: TRBJ2-1

DNA: TGTGCCAGTAGTCTACAGGGGGCGTCTGAAGCTTTCTTT
CDR3: CASSLQGASEAFF
D: TRBD1
V: TRBV19
size: -
J: TRBJ1-1

DNA: TGTGCCACGGGCCCAGACAGGTTCTCGGAGACCCAGTACTTC
CDR3: CATGPDRFSETQYF
D: -
V: TRBV10-3
size: -
J: TRBJ2-5

DNA: TGTGCCAGCAGTCCTCTGGACAGGGACAATGAGCAGTTCTTC
CDR3: CASSPLDRDNEQFF
D: TRBD1
V: TRBV2
size: -
J: TRBJ2-1

DNA: TGTGCCAGCACTAAAAACGGAGCCCCGGGGCAGTATTTT
CDR3: CASTKNGAPGQYF
D: -
V: TRBV5-4
size: -
J: TRBJ2-3

DNA: TGTGCCAGCAGTACCAGCAGGGTCAATCAGCCCCAGCATTTT
CDR3: CASSTSRVNQPQHF
D: -
V: TRBV6-5
size: -
J: TRBJ1-5

DNA: TGTGCCAGCAGTGAGGCCCTGGCTAGCGGGGGCTACAATGAGCAGTTCTTC
CDR3: CASSEALASGGYNEQFF
D: TRBD2
V: TRBV2
size: -
J: TRBJ2-1

DNA: TGTGCCAGCAGCTTACGGCAGGGGAACACTGAAGCTTTCTTT
CDR3: CASSLRQGNTEAFF
D: -
V: TRBV7-2
size: -
J: TRBJ1-1

DNA: TGTGCCAGCCGAGACGGAGGACAGTTTAACTATGGCTACACCTTC
CDR3: CASRDGGQFNYGYTF
D: -
V: TRBV2
size: -
J: TRBJ1-2

DNA: TGCAGTGCTCCCCTCTACAATGAGCAGTTCTTC
CDR3: CSAPLYNEQFF
D: -
V: TRBV20-1
size: -
J: TRBJ2-1

DNA: TGTGCCAGCAGCTTACCCCCGGGACAAGGCTCTGGGGCCAACGTCCTGACTTTC
CDR3: CASSLPPGQGSGANVLTF
D: -
V: TRBV7-6
size: -
J: TRBJ2-6

DNA: TGTGCCTGGAGTGTTAGACAGGGTGATCAGCCCCAGCATTTT
CDR3: CAWSVRQGDQPQHF
D: TRBD1
V: TRBV30
size: -
J: TRBJ1-5

DNA: TGTGCCAGCAGCAACGACAGGGCCTGGTGGATCTCTACAGATACGCAGTATTTT
CDR3: CASSNDRAWWISTDTQYF
D: TRBD1
V: TRBV5-6
size: few
J: TRBJ2-3

DNA: TGTGCCAGCAGTGCTGGGGCTTACTATGGCTACACCTTC
CDR3: CASSAGAYYGYTF
D: -
V: TRBV6-5
size: once
J: TRBJ1-2

DNA: TGCGCCAGTTCCAGCGGGGATACGCAGTATTTT
CDR3: CASSSGDTQYF
D: -
V: TRBV10-2
size: -
J: TRBJ2-3

DNA: TGTGCCAGCAGCAATAGGGGGCGTGAAGCTTTCTTT
CDR3: CASSNRGREAFF
D: TRBD1
V: TRBV6-5
size: -
J: TRBJ1-1

DNA: TGTGCCAGCTCACCGTCAGGGGGTTACGAGCAGTACTTC
CDR3: CASSPSGGYEQYF
D: TRBD1
V: TRBV18
size: -
J: TRBJ2-7

DNA: TGCGCCAGCAGCGAACGACAGGGGTTGGCGAACACCATATATTTT
CDR3: CASSERQGLANTIYF
D: TRBD1
V: TRBV5-1
size: -
J: TRBJ1-3

DNA: TGTGCCAGCAGCTTGTACCGCGGGACAGATTACGAGCAGTACTTC
CDR3: CASSLYRGTDYEQYF
D: -
V: TRBV5-4
size: once
J: TRBJ2-7

DNA: TGTGCCAGCAGCTTAACAGCCAATAATTCACCCCTCCACTTT
CDR3: CASSLTANNSPLHF
D: -
V: TRBV5-6
size: once
J: TRBJ1-6

DNA: TGTGCCAGCAGCCAGGAGATGGGGCGGGGGGGTCCAGATACGCAGTATTTT
CDR3: CASSQEMGRGGPDTQYF
D: TRBD2
V: TRBV4-2
size: -
J: TRBJ2-3

DNA: TGTGCCAGCAGACAGTATGGTGAGCAGTTCTTC
CDR3: CASRQYGEQFF
D: -
V: TRBV28
size: once
J: TRBJ2-1

DNA: TGTGCCAGCAGCGAAGGGACTAGCGCAGATACGCAGTATTTT
CDR3: CASSEGTSADTQYF
D: TRBD2
V: TRBV7-2
size: -
J: TRBJ2-3

DNA: TGCAGTGCTAGGGGGACAGGGTGGCTGTTTTTT
CDR3: CSARGTGWLFF
D: TRBD1
V: TRBV20-1
size: -
J: TRBJ2-2

DNA: TGTGCCAGCAGCCCCCGGGACAGGGCCGGCTACGAGCAGTACTTC
CDR3: CASSPRDRAGYEQYF
D: TRBD1
V: TRBV6-6
size: once
J: TRBJ2-7

DNA: TGTGCCAGCAGTGGCGGGACAGCTCCCTACGAGCAGTACTTC
CDR3: CASSGGTAPYEQYF
D: -
V: TRBV28
size: few
J: TRBJ2-7

DNA: TGTGCCAGCAGTGCGAGCGGGGGGGGCACAGATACGCAGTATTTT
CDR3: CASSASGGGTDTQYF
D: TRBD2
V: TRBV6-4
size: few
J: TRBJ2-3

DNA: TGTGCCAGCAGCGTAAGGGGGGATACGCAGTATTTT
CDR3: CASSVRGDTQYF
D: -
V: TRBV7-2
size: -
J: TRBJ2-3

DNA: TGTGCCAGCAGGGACCTAGCGGGGGCGGCTGATACGCAGTATTTT
CDR3: CASRDLAGAADTQYF
D: TRBD2
V: TRBV6-6
size: -
J: TRBJ2-3

DNA: TGTGCCAGCAGTGTCACAGGTGGAAACACCATATATTTT
CDR3: CASSVTGGNTIYF
D: -
V: TRBV6-1
size: few
J: TRBJ1-3

DNA: TGTGCCAGCTCACCATTACAGGGTTACACAGATACGCAGTATTTT
CDR3: CASSPLQGYTDTQYF
D: -
V: TRBV18
size: -
J: TRBJ2-3